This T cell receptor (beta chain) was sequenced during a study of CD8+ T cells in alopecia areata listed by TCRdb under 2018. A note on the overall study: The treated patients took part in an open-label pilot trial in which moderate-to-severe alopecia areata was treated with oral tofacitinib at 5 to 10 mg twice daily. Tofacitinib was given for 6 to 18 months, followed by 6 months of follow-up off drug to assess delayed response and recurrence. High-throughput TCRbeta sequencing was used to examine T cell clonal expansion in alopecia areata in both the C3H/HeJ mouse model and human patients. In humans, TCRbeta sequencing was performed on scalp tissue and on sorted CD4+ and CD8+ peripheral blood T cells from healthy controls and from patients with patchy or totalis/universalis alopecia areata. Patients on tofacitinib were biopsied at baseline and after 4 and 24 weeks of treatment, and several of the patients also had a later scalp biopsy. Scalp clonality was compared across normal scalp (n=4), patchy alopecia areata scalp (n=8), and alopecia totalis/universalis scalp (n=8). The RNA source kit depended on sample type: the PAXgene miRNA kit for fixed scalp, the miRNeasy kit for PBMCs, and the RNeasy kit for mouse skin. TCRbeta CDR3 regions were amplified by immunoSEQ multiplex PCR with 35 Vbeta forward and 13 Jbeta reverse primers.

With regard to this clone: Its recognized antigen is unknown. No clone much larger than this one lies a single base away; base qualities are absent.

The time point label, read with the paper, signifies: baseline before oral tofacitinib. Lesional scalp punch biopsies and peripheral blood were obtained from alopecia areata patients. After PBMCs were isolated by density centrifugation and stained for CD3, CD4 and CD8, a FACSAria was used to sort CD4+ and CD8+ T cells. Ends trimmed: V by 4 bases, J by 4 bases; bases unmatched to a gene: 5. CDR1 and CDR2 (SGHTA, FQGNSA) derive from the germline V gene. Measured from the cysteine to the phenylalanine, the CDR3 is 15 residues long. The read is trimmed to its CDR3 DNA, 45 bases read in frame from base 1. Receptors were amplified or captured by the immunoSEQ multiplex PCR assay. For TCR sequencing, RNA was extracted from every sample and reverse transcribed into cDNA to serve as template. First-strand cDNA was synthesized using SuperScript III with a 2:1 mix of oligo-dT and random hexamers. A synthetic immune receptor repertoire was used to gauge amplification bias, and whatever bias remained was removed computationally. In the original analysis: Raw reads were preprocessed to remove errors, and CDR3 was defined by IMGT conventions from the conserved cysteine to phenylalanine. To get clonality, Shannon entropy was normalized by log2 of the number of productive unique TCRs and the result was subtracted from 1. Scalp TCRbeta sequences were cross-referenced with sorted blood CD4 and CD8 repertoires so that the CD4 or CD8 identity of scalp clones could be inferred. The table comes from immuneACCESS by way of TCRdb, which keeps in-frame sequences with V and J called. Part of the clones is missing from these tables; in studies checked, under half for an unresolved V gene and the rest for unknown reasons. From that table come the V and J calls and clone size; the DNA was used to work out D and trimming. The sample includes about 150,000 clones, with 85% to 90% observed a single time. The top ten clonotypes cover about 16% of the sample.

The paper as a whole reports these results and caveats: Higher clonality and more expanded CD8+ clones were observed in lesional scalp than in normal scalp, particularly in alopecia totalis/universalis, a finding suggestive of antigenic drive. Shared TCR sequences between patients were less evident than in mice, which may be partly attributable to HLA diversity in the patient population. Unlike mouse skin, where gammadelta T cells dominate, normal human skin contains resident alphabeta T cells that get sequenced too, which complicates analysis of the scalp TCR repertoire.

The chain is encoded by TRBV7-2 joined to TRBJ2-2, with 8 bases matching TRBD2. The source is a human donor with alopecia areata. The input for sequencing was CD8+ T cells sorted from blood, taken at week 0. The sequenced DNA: TGTGCCAGCAGCTCTGCCGGGACTAGCACCGGGGAGCTGTTTTTT. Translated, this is CASSSAGTSTGELFF.